Below, 3 T cell receptor beta chains from the same sample are listed, as sequenced in a study of T cell changes during pregnancy in multiple sclerosis. Using immunoSEQ multiplex PCR, the repertoire was profiled, and TCRdb retains in-frame clones only, with some absent. The sample holds about 67,000 clones; approximately 90% are singletons and the top ten take more than 1.4%. This sample comprised peripheral blood, obtained in the second trimester of pregnancy. The origin of the receptors is a female donor with multiple sclerosis, enrolled in a pregnancy study.

The chain joins TRBV9 to TRBJ1-1; D might be TRBD1 (5 bases). Trimming took off 2 bases at V and 6 bases at J, with 17 bases between the two ends. The germline V gene has CDR1 SGDLS and CDR2 YYNGEE. The CDR3 has 15 residues. The CDR3 sequence is CASSVIGEVVSEAFF. The CDR3 bases are TGTGCCAGCAGCGTGATAGGGGAGGTGGTTTCTGAAGCTTTCTTT.

The genes are TRBV6-1 and TRBJ1-3; possibly TRBD1 for D (5 bases). The V gene lost 5 bases and the J gene lost 0 bases, with 11 bases spanning the gap. This CDR3 comprises 15 residues. Per the germline V gene, CDR1 is MNHNS and CDR2 is SASEGT. This chain's CDR3 is CASSPQVSSGNTIYF. The CDR3 bases are TGTGCCAGCAGTCCACAGGTTTCCTCTGGAAACACCATATATTTT.

The chain links TRBV11-2 to TRBJ2-3; 10 positions agree with TRBD2. Trimming removed 2 bases from V and 2 bases from J; junction bases left unmatched: 10. Germline-derived CDR1 and CDR2 are SGHAT and FQNNGV. The CDR3 runs to 18 residues. CDR3 sequence: CASSLRALAGVPTDTQYF. CDR3 DNA: TGTGCCAGCAGCTTAAGGGCGCTAGCGGGGGTCCCCACAGATACGCAGTATTTT.